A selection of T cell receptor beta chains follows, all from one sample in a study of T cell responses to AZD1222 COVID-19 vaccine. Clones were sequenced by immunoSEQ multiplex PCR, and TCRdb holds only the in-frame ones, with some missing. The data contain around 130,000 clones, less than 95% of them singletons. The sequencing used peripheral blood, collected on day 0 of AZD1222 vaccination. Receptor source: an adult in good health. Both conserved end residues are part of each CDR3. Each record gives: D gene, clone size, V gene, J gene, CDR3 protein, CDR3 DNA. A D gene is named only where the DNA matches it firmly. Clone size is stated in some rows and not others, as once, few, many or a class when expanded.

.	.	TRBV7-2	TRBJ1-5	CASSLGVQGFSNQPQHF	TGTGCCAGCAGCTTAGGGGTACAGGGTTTCAGCAATCAGCCCCAGCATTTT
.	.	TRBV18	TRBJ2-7	CASSRDSYEQYF	TGTGCCAGCTCACGGGACTCCTACGAGCAGTACTTC
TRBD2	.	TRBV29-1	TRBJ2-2	CSGGLAINTGELFF	TGCAGCGGGGGACTAGCTATAAACACCGGGGAGCTGTTTTTT
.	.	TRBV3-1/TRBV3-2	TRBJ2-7	CASSQVSGYEQYF	TGTGCCAGCAGCCAAGTTTCGGGATACGAGCAGTACTTC
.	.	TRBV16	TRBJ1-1	CASIIQGPEAFF	TGTGCCAGCATCATACAGGGCCCTGAAGCTTTCTTT
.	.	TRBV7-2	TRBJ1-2	CASSLDAGGTNYGYTF	TGTGCCAGCAGCTTAGACGCCGGAGGGACTAACTATGGCTACACCTTC
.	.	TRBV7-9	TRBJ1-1	CASTWSGGSNTEAFF	TGTGCCAGCACCTGGTCTGGGGGGTCGAACACTGAAGCTTTCTTT
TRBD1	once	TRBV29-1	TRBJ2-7	CSTREGTGFYEQYF	TGCAGCACCCGAGAGGGGACAGGGTTCTACGAGCAGTACTTC
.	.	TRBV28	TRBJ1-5	CASSPPGAPYQPQHF	TGTGCCAGCAGTCCCCCCGGGGCCCCGTATCAGCCCCAGCATTTT
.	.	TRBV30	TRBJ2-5	CAWSVSQETQYF	TGTGCCTGGAGTGTAAGCCAAGAGACCCAGTACTTC
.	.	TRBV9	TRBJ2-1	CASSIQTGYNEQFF	TGTGCCAGCAGCATCCAGACAGGATACAATGAGCAGTTCTTC
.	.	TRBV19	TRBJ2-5	CASGQRVQETQYF	TGTGCCAGTGGACAGCGTGTCCAAGAGACCCAGTACTTC
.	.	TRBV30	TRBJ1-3	CAWSVTSGNTIYF	TGTGCCTGGAGTGTGACCTCTGGAAACACCATATATTTT
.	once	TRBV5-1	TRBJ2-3	CASSLGGLPHTDTQYF	TGCGCCAGCAGCTTGGGGGGGTTGCCCCACACAGATACGCAGTATTTT
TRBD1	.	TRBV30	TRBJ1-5	CAWSRGQLNQPQHF	TGTGCCTGGAGTCGGGGACAGCTAAATCAGCCCCAGCATTTT
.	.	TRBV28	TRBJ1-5	CASSFGQPQHF	TGTGCCAGCAGTTTTGGGCAGCCCCAGCATTTT
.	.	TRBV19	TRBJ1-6	CASSIADRRIYNSPLHF	TGTGCCAGTAGTATAGCCGATCGACGAATTTATAATTCACCCCTCCACTTT
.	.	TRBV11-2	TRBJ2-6	CASTDQAGANVLTF	TGTGCCAGCACCGACCAGGCTGGGGCCAACGTCCTGACTTTC
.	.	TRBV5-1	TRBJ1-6	CASSFGVNNSPLHF	TGCGCCAGCAGCTTCGGCGTGAATAATTCACCCCTCCACTTT
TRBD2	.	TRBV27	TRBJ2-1	CASSPGGEQFF	TGTGCCAGCAGTCCGGGGGGAGAGCAGTTCTTC
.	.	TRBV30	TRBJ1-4	CAWSEGLANEKLFF	TGTGCCTGGAGTGAGGGGTTAGCTAATGAAAAACTGTTTTTT
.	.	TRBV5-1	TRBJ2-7	CASSLWHGQGTLFYEQYF	TGCGCCAGCAGCTTGTGGCACGGCCAGGGCACACTCTTCTACGAGCAGTACTTC
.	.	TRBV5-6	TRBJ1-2	CASSLVEGQDSWGYTF	TGTGCCAGCAGCTTGGTTGAGGGACAAGATTCCTGGGGCTACACCTTC
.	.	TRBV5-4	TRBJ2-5	CASSVQETQYF	TGTGCCAGCAGTGTGCAAGAGACCCAGTACTTC
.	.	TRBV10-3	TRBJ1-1	CAISVVRGMDTEAFF	TGTGCCATCAGTGTAGTTCGGGGTATGGACACTGAAGCTTTCTTT
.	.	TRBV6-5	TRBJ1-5	CASSSWLGELHF	TGTGCCAGCAGTTCTTGGTTGGGGGAGCTACATTTT
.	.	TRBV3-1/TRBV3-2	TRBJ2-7	CASRRGPSRNEQYF	TGTGCCAGCAGACGGGGACCGAGTAGGAACGAGCAGTACTTC
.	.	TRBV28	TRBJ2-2	CASSSGTVTGELFF	TGTGCCAGCAGTTCCGGGACTGTCACCGGGGAGCTGTTTTTT
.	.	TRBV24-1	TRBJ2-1	CATSDSFEQFF	TGTGCCACCAGTGATTCTTTTGAGCAGTTCTTC
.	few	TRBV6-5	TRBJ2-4	CASRGATGRQNIQYF	TGTGCCAGCAGGGGGGCAACAGGGAGACAAAACATTCAGTACTTC
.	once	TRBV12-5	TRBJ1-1	CASGLGQGVTEAFF	TGTGCTAGTGGTTTGGGGCAGGGAGTCACTGAAGCTTTCTTT